This T cell receptor (beta chain) was captured by sequencing in a study of blood T cell repertoires in COVID-19. Some clones are missing from TCRdb's copy, which holds only in-frame ones; the method was immunoSEQ multiplex PCR. The table includes some 290,000 clones, about nine tenths detected once. In germline, CDR1 is SGHDT, CDR2 YYEEEE. After removal of 3 bases from V and 9 bases from J, the junction contained 6 bases not matched to a gene. This CDR3 has 14 residues. Followed longitudinally, the Seattle patients had been enrolled during active infection. Specimen: peripheral blood. The origin of this receptor is a woman aged 25 to 39 with COVID-19, enrolled during active disease. The chain links TRBV5-6 to TRBJ2-1, with 10 bases fitting TRBD1. Here the CDR3 reads CASSWGTGVGEQFF. DNA for the CDR3: TGTGCCAGCAGCTGGGGGACAGGGGTTGGTGAGCAGTTCTTC.